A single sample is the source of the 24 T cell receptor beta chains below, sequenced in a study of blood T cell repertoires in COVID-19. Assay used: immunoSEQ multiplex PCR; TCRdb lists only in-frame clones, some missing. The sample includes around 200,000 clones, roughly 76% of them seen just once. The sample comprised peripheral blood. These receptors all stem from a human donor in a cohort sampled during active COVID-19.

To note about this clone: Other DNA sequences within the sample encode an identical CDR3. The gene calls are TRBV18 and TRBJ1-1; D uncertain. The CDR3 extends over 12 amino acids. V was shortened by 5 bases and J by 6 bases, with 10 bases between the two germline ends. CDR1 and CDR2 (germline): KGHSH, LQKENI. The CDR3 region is CASSTGSAEAFF. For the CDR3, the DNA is TGTGCCAGCTCAACCGGCAGCGCTGAAGCTTTCTTT. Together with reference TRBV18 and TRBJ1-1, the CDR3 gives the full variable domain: NAGVMQNPRHLVRRRGQEARLRCSPMKGHSHVYWYRQLPEEGLKFMVYLQKENIIDESGMPKERFSAEFPKEGPSILRIQQVVRGDSAAYFCASSTGSAEAFFGQGTRLTVV.

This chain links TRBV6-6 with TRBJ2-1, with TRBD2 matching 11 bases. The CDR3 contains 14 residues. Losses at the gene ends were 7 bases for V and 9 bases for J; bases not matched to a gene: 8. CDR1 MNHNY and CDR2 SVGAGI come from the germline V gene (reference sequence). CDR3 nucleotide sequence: TGTGCCAGCATAGCACTAGCGGGAGTTACTGAGCAGTTCTTC. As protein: CASIALAGVTEQFF.

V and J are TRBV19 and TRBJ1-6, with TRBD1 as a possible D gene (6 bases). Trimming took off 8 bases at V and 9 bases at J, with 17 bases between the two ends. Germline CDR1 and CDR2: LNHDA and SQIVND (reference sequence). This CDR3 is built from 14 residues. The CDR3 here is CASHEGGMGSPLHF. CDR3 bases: TGTGCCAGTCATGAAGGGGGAATGGGTTCACCCCTCCACTTT.

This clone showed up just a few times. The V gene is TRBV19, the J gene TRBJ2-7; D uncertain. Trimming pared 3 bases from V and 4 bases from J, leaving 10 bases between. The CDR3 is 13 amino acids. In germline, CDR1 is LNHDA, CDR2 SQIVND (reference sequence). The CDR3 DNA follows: TGTGCCAGTAGTATTAACTTACCGTACGAGCAGTACTTC. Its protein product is CASSINLPYEQYF.

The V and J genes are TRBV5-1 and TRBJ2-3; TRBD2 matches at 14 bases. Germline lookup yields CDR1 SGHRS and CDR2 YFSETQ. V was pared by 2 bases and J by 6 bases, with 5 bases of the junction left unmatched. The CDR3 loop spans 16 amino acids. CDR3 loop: CASSFAGTSGSDTQYF. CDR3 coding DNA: TGCGCCAGCAGCTTCGCCGGGACTAGCGGGAGCGATACGCAGTATTTT. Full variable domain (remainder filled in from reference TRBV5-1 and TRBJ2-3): KAGVTQTPRYLIKTRGQQVTLSCSPISGHRSVSWYQQTPGQGLQFLFEYFSETQRNKGNFPGRFSGRQFSNSRSEMNVSTLELGDSALYLCASSFAGTSGSDTQYFGPGTRLTVL.

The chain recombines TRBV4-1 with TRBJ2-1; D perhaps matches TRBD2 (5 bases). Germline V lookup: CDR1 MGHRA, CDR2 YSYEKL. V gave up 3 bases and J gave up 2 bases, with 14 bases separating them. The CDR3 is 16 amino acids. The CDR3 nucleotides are TGCGCCAGCAGCCAGACGGCGAGGGCCGCCTACAATGAGCAGTTCTTC. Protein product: CASSQTARAAYNEQFF.

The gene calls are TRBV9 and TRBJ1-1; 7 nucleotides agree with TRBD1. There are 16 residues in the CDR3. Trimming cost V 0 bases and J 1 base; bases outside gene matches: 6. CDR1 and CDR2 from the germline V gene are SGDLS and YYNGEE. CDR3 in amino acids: CASSVGGGAGNTEAFF. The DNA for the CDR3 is TGTGCCAGCAGCGTAGGAGGGGGCGCGGGGAACACTGAAGCTTTCTTT. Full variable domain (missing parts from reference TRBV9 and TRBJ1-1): DSGVTQTPKHLITATGQRVTLRCSPRSGDLSVYWYQQSLDQGLQFLIQYYNGEERAKGNILERFSAQQFPDLHSELNLSSLELGDSALYFCASSVGGGAGNTEAFFGQGTRLTVV.

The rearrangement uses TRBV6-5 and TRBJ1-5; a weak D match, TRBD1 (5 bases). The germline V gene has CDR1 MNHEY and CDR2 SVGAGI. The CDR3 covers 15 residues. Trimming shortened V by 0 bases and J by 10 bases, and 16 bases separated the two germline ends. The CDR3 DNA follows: TGTGCCAGCAGTTACTCGAGTACGGGTCAGGGACCCCAGCATTTT. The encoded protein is CASSYSSTGQGPQHF.

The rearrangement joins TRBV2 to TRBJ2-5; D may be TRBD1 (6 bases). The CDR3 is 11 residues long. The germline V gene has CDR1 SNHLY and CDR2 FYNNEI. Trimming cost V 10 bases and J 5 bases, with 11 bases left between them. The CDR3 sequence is CATLQGETQYF. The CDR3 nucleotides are TGTGCCACCCTACAGGGTGAGACCCAGTACTTC.

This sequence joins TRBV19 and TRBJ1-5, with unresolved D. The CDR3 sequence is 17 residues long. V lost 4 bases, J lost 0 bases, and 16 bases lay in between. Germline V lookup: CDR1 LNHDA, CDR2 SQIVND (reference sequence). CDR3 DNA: TGTGCCAGTAGTACTCCTCCGAGGGTATTTAGCAATCAGCCCCAGCATTTT. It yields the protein CASSTPPRVFSNQPQHF.

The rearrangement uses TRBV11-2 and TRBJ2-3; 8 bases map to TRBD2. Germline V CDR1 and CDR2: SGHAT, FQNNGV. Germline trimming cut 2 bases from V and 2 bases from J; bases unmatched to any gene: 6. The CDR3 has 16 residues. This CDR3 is CASSLWVAGSTDTQYF. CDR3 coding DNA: TGTGCCAGCAGCTTATGGGTAGCGGGATCCACAGATACGCAGTATTTT. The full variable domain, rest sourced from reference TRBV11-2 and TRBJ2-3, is EAGVAQSPRYKIIEKRQSVAFWCNPISGHATLYWYQQILGQGPKLLIQFQNNGVVDDSQLPKDRFSAERLKGVDSTLKIQPAKLEDSAVYLCASSLWVAGSTDTQYFGPGTRLTVL.

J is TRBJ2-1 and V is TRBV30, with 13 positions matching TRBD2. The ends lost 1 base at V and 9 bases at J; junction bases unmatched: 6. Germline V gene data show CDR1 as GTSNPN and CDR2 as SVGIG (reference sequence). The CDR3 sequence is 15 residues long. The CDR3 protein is CAWSGTSGSSSEQFF. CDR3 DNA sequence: TGTGCCTGGAGTGGGACTAGCGGGAGCAGTAGTGAGCAGTTCTTC. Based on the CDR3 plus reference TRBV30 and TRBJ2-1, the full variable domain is SQTIHQWPATLVQPVGSPLSLECTVEGTSNPNLYWYRQAAGRGLQLLFYSVGIGQISSEVPQNLSASRPQDRQFILSSKKLLLSDSGFYLCAWSGTSGSSSEQFFGPGTRLTVL.

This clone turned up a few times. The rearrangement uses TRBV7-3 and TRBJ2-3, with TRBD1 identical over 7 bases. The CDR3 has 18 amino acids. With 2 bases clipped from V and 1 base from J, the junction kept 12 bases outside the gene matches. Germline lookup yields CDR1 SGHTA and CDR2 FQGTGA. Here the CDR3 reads CASSLGHLTGSRTDTQYF. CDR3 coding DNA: TGTGCCAGCAGCTTAGGTCATTTGACAGGGAGCCGCACAGATACGCAGTATTTT.

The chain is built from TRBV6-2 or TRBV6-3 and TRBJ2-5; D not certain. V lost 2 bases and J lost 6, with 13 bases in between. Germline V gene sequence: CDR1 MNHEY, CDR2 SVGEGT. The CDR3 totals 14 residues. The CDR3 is CASSYAALGQTQYF. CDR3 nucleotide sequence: TGTGCCAGCAGTTACGCGGCGCTCGGTCAGACCCAGTACTTC.

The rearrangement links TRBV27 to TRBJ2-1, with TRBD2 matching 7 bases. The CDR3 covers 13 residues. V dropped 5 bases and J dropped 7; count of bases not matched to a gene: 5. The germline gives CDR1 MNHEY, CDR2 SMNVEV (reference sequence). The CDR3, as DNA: TGTGCCAGCAGTATCCGTAGCGGGAATGAGCAGTTCTTC. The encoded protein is CASSIRSGNEQFF.

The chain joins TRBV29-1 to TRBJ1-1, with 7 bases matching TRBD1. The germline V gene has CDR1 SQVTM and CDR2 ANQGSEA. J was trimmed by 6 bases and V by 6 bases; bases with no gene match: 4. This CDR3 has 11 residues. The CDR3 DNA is TGCAGCGTACCCCAGGGGGCTGAAGCTTTCTTT. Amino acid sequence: CSVPQGAEAFF.

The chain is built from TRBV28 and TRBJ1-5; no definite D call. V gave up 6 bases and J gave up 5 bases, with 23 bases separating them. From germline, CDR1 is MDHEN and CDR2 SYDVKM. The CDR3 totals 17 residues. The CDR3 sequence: CASRPLGSLLADQPQHF. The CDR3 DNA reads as TGTGCCAGCAGACCCCTCGGATCTCTCTTAGCGGATCAGCCCCAGCATTTT.

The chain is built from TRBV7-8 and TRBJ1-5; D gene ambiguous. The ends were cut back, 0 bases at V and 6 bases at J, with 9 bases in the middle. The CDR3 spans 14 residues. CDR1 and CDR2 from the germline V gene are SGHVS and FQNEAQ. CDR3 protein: CASSLAGRGQPQHF. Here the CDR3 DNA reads TGTGCCAGCAGCTTAGCGGGGAGAGGTCAGCCCCAGCATTTT.

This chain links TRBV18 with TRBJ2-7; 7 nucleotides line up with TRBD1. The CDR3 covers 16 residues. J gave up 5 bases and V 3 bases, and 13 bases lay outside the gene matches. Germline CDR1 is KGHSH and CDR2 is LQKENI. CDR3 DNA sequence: TGTGCCAGCTCACCGGTTGGACAGGTCGAGTGGAACGAGCAGTACTTC. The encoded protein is CASSPVGQVEWNEQYF.

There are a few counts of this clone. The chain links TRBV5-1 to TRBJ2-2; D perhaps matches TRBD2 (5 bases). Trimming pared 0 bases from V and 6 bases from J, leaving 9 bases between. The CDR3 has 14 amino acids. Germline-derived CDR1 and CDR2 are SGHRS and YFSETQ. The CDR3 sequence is CASSLEAGAGELFF. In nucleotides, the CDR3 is TGCGCCAGCAGCTTGGAGGCCGGGGCCGGGGAGCTGTTTTTT.

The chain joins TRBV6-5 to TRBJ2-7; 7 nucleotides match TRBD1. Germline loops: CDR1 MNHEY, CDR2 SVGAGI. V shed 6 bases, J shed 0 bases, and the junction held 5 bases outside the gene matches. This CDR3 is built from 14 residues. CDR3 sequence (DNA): TGTGCCAGCAGAAGACAGGGAAACTCCTACGAGCAGTACTTC. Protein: CASRRQGNSYEQYF.

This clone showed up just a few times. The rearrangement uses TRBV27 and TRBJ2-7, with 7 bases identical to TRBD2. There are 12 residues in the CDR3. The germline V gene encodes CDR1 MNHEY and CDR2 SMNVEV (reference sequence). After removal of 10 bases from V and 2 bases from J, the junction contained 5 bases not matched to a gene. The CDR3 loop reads CATTSEAYEQYF. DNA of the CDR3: TGTGCCACCACTAGCGAAGCCTACGAGCAGTACTTC.

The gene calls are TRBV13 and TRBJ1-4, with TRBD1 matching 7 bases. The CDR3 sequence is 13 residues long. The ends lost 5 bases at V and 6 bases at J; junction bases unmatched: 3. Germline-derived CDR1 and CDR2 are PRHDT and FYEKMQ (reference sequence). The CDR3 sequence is CASSPTGYEKLFF. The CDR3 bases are TGTGCCAGCAGCCCGACAGGGTATGAAAAACTGTTTTTT.

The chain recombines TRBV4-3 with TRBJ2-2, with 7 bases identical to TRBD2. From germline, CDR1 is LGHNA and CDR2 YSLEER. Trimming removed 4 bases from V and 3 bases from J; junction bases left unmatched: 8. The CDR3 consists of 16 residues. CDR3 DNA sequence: TGCGCCAGCAGCCGGCCACCGGGGAGGGACACCGGGGAGCTGTTTTTT. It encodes CASSRPPGRDTGELFF.